This entry concerns a single TCR beta chain. The antigen is unknown. The CDR3 consists of 14 residues. These data come from a study of T cell repertoires in cytomegalovirus infection. Study-wide background: Use of recently identified HLA-C-restricted and well-studied HLA-B-restricted CMV epitopes was part of the study. An indication of both CMV infection and matching HLA type came from public TCR beta signatures. General observations from the study: Clonotype analysis showed dominance of the ex vivo response by HLA-C-restricted CMV-specific TCR beta clonotypes.

Using its own MiXCR run on the reads, TCRdb lists one record per CDR3 protein. The profile shows fewer than 900,000 distinct CDR3 sequences, 25% to 35% of them singletons. The starting material was cultured CD8+ T cells from PBMCs, obtained from culture after CMV antigen stimulation. J is TRBJ1-3 and V is TRBV12-3 or TRBV12-4; D is unclear. This TCR was recovered from a human donor in good health (CMV status not recorded). Some clones in this sample may be carry-over from other donors' samples. The DNA for the CDR3 is TGTGTCACCCACCAGGACTTCTCTGGAAACACCATATATTTT. Amino acids: CVTHQDFSGNTIYF.